This T cell receptor beta chain emerged from a study of T cell responses to AZD1222 COVID-19 vaccine. Study conclusions and caveats: Unmutated variant regions are reportedly targeted by nearly half of spike-specific TCRs. Vaccine-associated CD4 TCRs ranged over spike, dominating at 160-218 and 743-854. Seropositivity was recorded at baseline in only a handful of AZD1222 recipients.

Germline CDR1 is LGHNA and CDR2 is YSLEER. The CDR3 contains 16 residues. Trimming removed 1 base from V and 2 bases from J; junction bases left unmatched: 3. Notes on this clone: Its matching antigen is unknown.

Produced via immunoSEQ multiplex PCR; TCRdb's table is partial and in-frame only. The sample has 150,000 or so clones, about 92% seen once. The V call is TRBV4-3, the J call TRBJ2-7, with 12 nucleotides matching TRBD2. The starting material was peripheral blood, obtained on day 0 of AZD1222 vaccination. This TCR came from an adult in good health. This chain's CDR3 is CASSQATSGGPYEQYF. The DNA for the CDR3 is TGCGCCAGCAGCCAAGCGACTAGCGGGGGTCCCTACGAGCAGTACTTC.